The 17 T cell receptor beta chains below all came from one sample that was sequenced in a study of cytomegalovirus exposure and HLA in healthy donors. PCR employed 60 Vbeta and 13 Jbeta primers. Libraries were prepared by immunoSEQ multiplex PCR; TCRdb keeps only in-frame clonotypes and omits some of them. The repertoire holds 100,000 to 150,000 clones, with approximately 80% as singletons. The source material was PBMCs. The receptors shown here come from a man aged 25 to 40 in good health and CMV-seronegative.

This chain joins TRBV29-1 and TRBJ1-1; TRBD1 is a possible D gene (5 bases). Germline V lookup: CDR1 SQVTM, CDR2 ANQGSEA. The ends were cut back, 4 bases at V and 2 bases at J, with 11 bases in the middle. The CDR3 has 13 amino acids. The CDR3 is CSVARVSNTEAFF. In nucleotides, the CDR3 is TGCAGCGTTGCCAGGGTTAGCAACACTGAAGCTTTCTTT. The full variable domain, with the rest looked up from reference TRBV29-1 and TRBJ1-1, is SAVISQKPSRDICQRGTSLTIQCQVDSQVTMMFWYRQQPGQSLTLIATANQGSEATYESGFVIDKFPISRPNLTFSTLTVSNMSPEDSSIYLCSVARVSNTEAFFGQGTRLTVV.

This chain links TRBV7-9 with TRBJ2-1; 8 nucleotides agree with TRBD2. The CDR3 totals 15 residues. Germline assignment: CDR1 SEHNR and CDR2 FQNEAQ (reference sequence). Unmatched junction bases numbered 7, after V lost 5 bases and J lost 4 bases. CDR3 residues: CASSQAGVGYNEQFF. The CDR3 nucleotides read TGTGCCAGCAGCCAAGCGGGAGTAGGGTACAATGAGCAGTTCTTC. Based on the CDR3 plus reference TRBV7-9 and TRBJ2-1, the full variable domain is DTGVSQNPRHKITKRGQNVTFRCDPISEHNRLYWYRQTLGQGPEFLTYFQNEAQLEKSRLLSDRFSAERPKGSFSTLEIQRTEQGDSAMYLCASSQAGVGYNEQFFGPGTRLTVL.

V gene TRBV5-1 combines with J gene TRBJ1-1, with 11 bases fitting TRBD1. The CDR3 has 17 residues. Germline values: CDR1 SGHRS, CDR2 YFSETQ. V dropped 0 bases and J dropped 4; count of bases not matched to a gene: 8. CDR3 bases: TGCGCCAGCAGCTTGGGAGGGACAGGGGGAGGTCGCACTGAAGCTTTCTTT. Its translation: CASSLGGTGGGRTEAFF.

This clone was detected once. CDR3 bases: TGTGCCTGGAACCCTAGCGGACTATACAATGAGCAGTTCTTC. Residues: CAWNPSGLYNEQFF. V gene TRBV30 combines with J gene TRBJ2-1, with TRBD2 matching over 7 bases. CDR3 length: 14 residues. Germline V gene lookup returns CDR1 GTSNPN and CDR2 SVGIG (reference sequence). The V and J ends lost 4 bases and 4 bases, in that order; junction bases with no gene match: 7.

This clone was detected only a few times. The gene calls are TRBV5-6 and TRBJ2-5, with D perhaps matching TRBD1 (6 bases). The CDR3 spans 14 residues. The V and J ends lost 1 base and 5 bases respectively, with 12 bases between them. The germline CDR1 and CDR2 sequences are SGHDT and YYEEEE. The CDR3 DNA follows: TGTGCCAGCAGCTTGTCGTACAGGGTGGAGACCCAGTACTTC. Translated, it gives CASSLSYRVETQYF.

The chain joins TRBV5-1 to TRBJ2-5; 8 bases agree with TRBD2. The CDR3 runs 16 residues. Per germline, CDR1 SGHRS and CDR2 YFSETQ. Trimming took 0 bases from V and 4 from J; bases not matched to a gene: 8. The CDR3 DNA sequence: TGCGCCAGCAGCTTGGACGGGAGGGCCGAGGGAGAGACCCAGTACTTC. It yields the protein CASSLDGRAEGETQYF.

The V call is TRBV4-3, the J call TRBJ1-2, with TRBD1 matching over 11 bases. Germline CDR1 reads LGHNA; CDR2 reads YSLEER. With 0 bases clipped from V and 2 bases from J, the junction kept 5 bases outside the gene matches. The CDR3 is 17 residues long. The chain's CDR3 is CASSQEVRTGGNYGYTF. For the CDR3, the DNA is TGCGCCAGCAGCCAAGAAGTGCGGACAGGGGGCAACTATGGCTACACCTTC.

The rearrangement joins TRBV6-5 to TRBJ1-5, with 10 nucleotides matching TRBD1. CDR3 length equals 14 residues. The germline V gene has CDR1 MNHEY and CDR2 SVGAGI. V was clipped by 5 bases and J by 7 bases; unmatched bases: 5. This chain's CDR3 is CASSPDRGRQPQHF. DNA for the CDR3: TGTGCCAGCAGTCCGGACAGGGGGAGACAGCCCCAGCATTTT.

This clone was detected only a few times. V gene TRBV5-1 combines with J gene TRBJ2-7, with 7 positions matching TRBD2. Germline V gene lookup returns CDR1 SGHRS and CDR2 YFSETQ. The CDR3 is made up of 14 amino acids. V shed 0 bases, J shed 2 bases, and the junction held 2 bases outside the gene matches. As DNA, the CDR3 is TGCGCCAGCAGCTTGGATCTAGCGGCCTACGAGCAGTACTTC. Its translation is CASSLDLAAYEQYF.

Concerning this clone itself: Other DNA variants within this sample encode the same CDR3. The chain couples TRBV5-1 to TRBJ1-5; 7 nucleotides agree with TRBD1. The CDR3 contains 14 residues. V trimming: 4 bases; J trimming: 5 bases; junction bases outside the gene matches: 6. The germline CDR1 and CDR2 sequences are SGHRS and YFSETQ. Written as DNA, the CDR3 is TGCGCCAGCAGCCTCAGACAGGGCGATCAGCCCCAGCATTTT. This encodes CASSLRQGDQPQHF.

The rearrangement joins TRBV30 to TRBJ2-7; 7 bases are shared with TRBD1. Germline CDR1 and CDR2: GTSNPN and SVGIG (reference sequence). The V and J ends lost 2 bases and 3 bases, in that order; junction bases with no gene match: 7. The CDR3 loop spans 14 amino acids. CDR3 in DNA: TGTGCCTGGAGTCCACTGGGACAGCTCTACGAGCAGTACTTC. The encoded protein is CAWSPLGQLYEQYF.

This sequence joins TRBV5-1 and TRBJ2-7; TRBD2 is a possible D gene (5 bases). Germline CDR1 and CDR2: SGHRS and YFSETQ. Trimming removed 7 bases at V and 6 bases at J, with 23 bases between. CDR3 size: 15 residues. DNA for the CDR3: TGCGCCAGCGCGAGGGATAGGACCTATTCTGGCGAGCAGTACTTC. This encodes CASARDRTYSGEQYF.

The chain couples TRBV6-5 to TRBJ2-5; 8 positions match TRBD1. The DNA end favors TRBJ2-7, so the J call may be wrong. This CDR3 comprises 16 residues. In germline, CDR1 is MNHEY, CDR2 SVGAGI. This CDR3 is CASSYSGTGMVYEQYF. CDR3 nucleotide sequence: TGTGCCAGCAGTTACTCCGGGACAGGCATGGTCTACGAGCAGTACTTC.

The rearrangement joins TRBV6-5 to TRBJ2-1, with a tentative D call TRBD1 (5 bases). This CDR3 is 13 amino acids long. With 5 bases removed from V and 10 bases from J, the gap between germline ends came to 15 bases. Per the germline V gene, CDR1 is MNHEY and CDR2 is SVGAGI. CDR3 loop: CASSHDRTKEQFF. The CDR3 DNA sequence: TGTGCCAGCAGTCATGACAGAACGAAGGAGCAGTTCTTC.

The V and J genes are TRBV7-2 and TRBJ2-7, with TRBD2 matching 8 bases. The CDR3 extends over 15 amino acids. The V segment lost 7 bases and the J segment 1 base; nucleotides outside the gene matches: 9. Germline V lookup: CDR1 SGHTA, CDR2 FQGNSA. CDR3 protein: CASNLAGGGSYEQYF. DNA for the CDR3: TGTGCCAGCAACCTAGCGGGCGGGGGTTCCTACGAGCAGTACTTC.

This chain connects TRBV30 to TRBJ2-5, with D perhaps TRBD2 (6 bases). Germline CDR1 is GTSNPN and CDR2 is SVGIG (reference sequence). Trimming cost V 0 bases and J 7 bases, with 18 bases left between them. This CDR3 comprises 15 residues. CDR3 coding DNA: TGTGCCTGGAGTGTACCCCACGACCTGGGGGGGACCCAGTACTTC. It is translated as CAWSVPHDLGGTQYF.

V gene TRBV5-6 combines with J gene TRBJ2-5, with a possible D match to TRBD2 (5 bases). The V end was cut by 0 bases, the J end by 8 bases, with 17 bases between. This CDR3 has 15 amino acids. Germline lookup yields CDR1 SGHDT and CDR2 YYEEEE. DNA for the CDR3: TGTGCCAGCAGCTTGGATGGACGGGGAATGGTTACCCAGTACTTC. Translating it yields CASSLDGRGMVTQYF.